The rows below give T cell receptor beta chains drawn from one sample of a study of blood T cell repertoires in COVID-19. Clones were read by immunoSEQ multiplex PCR, and TCRdb kept only the in-frame ones, dropping some. Among 180,000 or so clones listed, approximately 87% were seen once. Sample: PBMCs or T cells enriched from blood (not recorded which). The receptor source for this set is a woman aged 45 to 65 who had recovered from COVID-19. Both conserved end residues are part of each CDR3. Each record gives: J gene, V gene, D gene, CDR3 protein, CDR3 DNA. The D gene is left open where the match is weak.

j_call: TRBJ1-2; v_call: TRBV30; d_call: .; cdr3_aa: CAWSVLRGNRYGYTF; cdr3_nt: TGTGCCTGGAGTGTACTGCGGGGAAATCGGTATGGCTACACCTTC
j_call: TRBJ2-1; v_call: TRBV10-1; d_call: TRBD2; cdr3_aa: CASSEPPGAGGSLDEQFF; cdr3_nt: TGCGCCAGCAGTGAGCCCCCCGGGGCGGGAGGTTCTTTGGATGAGCAGTTCTTC
j_call: TRBJ1-6; v_call: TRBV4-2; d_call: .; cdr3_aa: CASSQEARGSSYNSPLHF; cdr3_nt: TGTGCCAGCAGCCAAGAAGCGCGTGGGAGCTCCTATAATTCACCCCTCCACTTT
j_call: TRBJ1-3; v_call: TRBV28; d_call: .; cdr3_aa: CASSWTANTIYF; cdr3_nt: TGTGCCAGCAGTTGGACAGCAAACACCATATATTTT
j_call: TRBJ2-2; v_call: TRBV12-3/TRBV12-4; d_call: .; cdr3_aa: CASSLQNTGELFF; cdr3_nt: TGTGCCAGCAGCTTACAGAACACCGGGGAGCTGTTTTTT
j_call: TRBJ1-1; v_call: TRBV18; d_call: TRBD1; cdr3_aa: CASSPGQGLNTEAFF; cdr3_nt: TGTGCCAGCTCACCGGGACAGGGGCTGAACACTGAAGCTTTCTTT
j_call: TRBJ1-2; v_call: TRBV9; d_call: TRBD1; cdr3_aa: CASSLGTGDYGYTF; cdr3_nt: TGTGCCAGCAGCCTGGGGACAGGCGACTATGGCTACACCTTC
j_call: TRBJ2-3; v_call: TRBV27; d_call: TRBD2; cdr3_aa: CASSSRGGGTDTQYF; cdr3_nt: TGTGCCAGCAGTTCCCGGGGGGGCGGGACAGATACGCAGTATTTT
j_call: TRBJ1-4; v_call: TRBV11-2; d_call: .; cdr3_aa: CASSRNREKLFF; cdr3_nt: TGTGCCAGCAGCCGCAACAGGGAAAAACTGTTTTTT
j_call: TRBJ1-6; v_call: TRBV28; d_call: .; cdr3_aa: CASSLPDSPLHF; cdr3_nt: TGTGCCAGCAGTTTGCCAGATTCACCCCTCCACTTT
j_call: TRBJ2-5; v_call: TRBV7-3; d_call: TRBD2; cdr3_aa: CASSFTSGGASRETQYF; cdr3_nt: TGTGCCAGCAGCTTTACTAGCGGGGGGGCTAGCCGAGAGACCCAGTACTTC
j_call: TRBJ1-2; v_call: TRBV3-1/TRBV3-2; d_call: .; cdr3_aa: CASSQATDYGYTF; cdr3_nt: TGTGCCAGCAGCCAAGCCACAGACTATGGCTACACCTTC
j_call: TRBJ2-1; v_call: TRBV11-2; d_call: .; cdr3_aa: CASSLVGDSSYNEQFF; cdr3_nt: TGTGCCAGCAGCTTAGTAGGAGATAGCTCCTACAATGAGCAGTTCTTC
j_call: TRBJ1-2; v_call: TRBV28; d_call: TRBD1; cdr3_aa: CASTLDRVSRGYTF; cdr3_nt: TGTGCCAGCACCCTGGACAGGGTGAGTCGGGGCTACACCTTC
j_call: TRBJ1-2; v_call: TRBV20-1; d_call: TRBD1; cdr3_aa: CSAAPGQGYTF; cdr3_nt: TGCAGTGCCGCGCCGGGACAGGGGTACACCTTC
j_call: TRBJ1-2; v_call: TRBV6-1; d_call: .; cdr3_aa: CASSTDRGGYTF; cdr3_nt: TGTGCCAGCAGCACCGACAGAGGCGGCTACACCTTC
j_call: TRBJ2-2; v_call: TRBV5-4; d_call: TRBD1; cdr3_aa: CASSLKGAGTGELFF; cdr3_nt: TGTGCCAGCAGCTTGAAGGGGGCGGGTACCGGGGAGCTGTTTTTT
j_call: TRBJ1-1; v_call: TRBV5-4; d_call: .; cdr3_aa: CASSLGGVDAFF; cdr3_nt: TGTGCCAGCAGCTTAGGGGGGGTCGACGCTTTCTTT
j_call: TRBJ1-5; v_call: TRBV10-3; d_call: TRBD1; cdr3_aa: CAISDDSGKWDSFNQPQHF; cdr3_nt: TGTGCCATCAGTGATGATTCGGGGAAGTGGGACAGCTTCAATCAGCCCCAGCATTTT
j_call: TRBJ1-5; v_call: TRBV28; d_call: .; cdr3_aa: CASSLQGNQPQHF; cdr3_nt: TGTGCCAGCAGTTTACAGGGAAATCAGCCCCAGCATTTT
j_call: TRBJ2-5; v_call: TRBV7-8; d_call: TRBD2; cdr3_aa: CASSPRVGGGWETQYF; cdr3_nt: TGTGCCAGCAGCCCCCGAGTTGGGGGGGGGTGGGAGACCCAGTACTTC
j_call: TRBJ2-1; v_call: TRBV2; d_call: TRBD2; cdr3_aa: CASKGLAAGNEQFF; cdr3_nt: TGTGCCAGCAAAGGGCTAGCGGCAGGTAATGAGCAGTTCTTC